These 21 T cell receptor beta chains were sequenced from one sample in a study of response to subunit inactivated influenza vaccine. TCRdb re-called the RT-PCR reads with MiXCR, one entry per CDR3 protein. This table holds about 650,000 distinct CDR3 sequences, approximately 15% found once. Material: PBMCs from blood, obtained 14 to 15 days before vaccination. Receptors originate from a man between 50 and 59 years old who received an inactivated influenza vaccine.

This clonotype was seen more than once but under ten times. The V call is TRBV29-1, the J call TRBJ1-5; D gene uncertain. The V end lost 4 bases, the J end lost 3 bases, and 13 bases lay between the germline ends. Germline V gene lookup returns CDR1 SQVTM and CDR2 ANQGSEA. The CDR3 runs 14 residues. For the CDR3, the DNA is TGCAGCGTTGCAGAAGGGAATCTCAATCAGCCCCAGCATTTT. Amino acid sequence: CSVAEGNLNQPQHF.

V is TRBV7-3 and J is TRBJ2-2; TRBD2 aligns across 11 bases. Germline V CDR1 and CDR2: SGHTA, FQGTGA. The trim removed 0 bases at V and 6 bases at J, leaving 6 bases unmatched. The CDR3 length is 17 residues. The chain's CDR3 is CASSLTASGRYAGELFF. CDR3 nucleotide sequence: TGTGCCAGCAGCTTAACTGCTAGCGGGAGGTATGCCGGGGAGCTGTTTTTT.

The table lists this clonotype with a count of one. The V and J genes are TRBV6-1 and TRBJ2-2, with D unresolved. The germline CDR1 and CDR2 sequences are MNHNS and SASEGT. V was shortened by 7 bases and J by 4 bases, with 13 bases between the two germline ends. CDR3 size: 14 residues. The CDR3 nucleotides read TGTGCCAGCAAGCAAGGGCTGGCCACCGGGGAGCTGTTTTTT. Translation: CASKQGLATGELFF.

This clonotype was counted a few times. The genes are TRBV5-1 and TRBJ2-3; D is possibly TRBD1 or TRBD2 (5 bases each). CDR3 length: 14 residues. Germline CDR1 reads SGHRS; CDR2 reads YFSETQ. Trimming removed 6 bases at V and 3 bases at J, with 14 bases between. CDR3 DNA sequence: TGCGCCAGCAACCGGGACGATGGGACAGATACGCAGTATTTT. Residues: CASNRDDGTDTQYF.

The chain carries TRBV29-1 and TRBJ2-3; 8 bases line up with TRBD2. The CDR3 covers 16 residues. The germline V gene encodes CDR1 SQVTM and CDR2 ANQGSEA. J gave up 4 bases and V 1 base, and 10 bases lay outside the gene matches. As DNA, the CDR3 is TGCAGCGTTGAAGGGGTGCGGGAGGAGAGCGCAGATACGCAGTATTTT. This codes for CSVEGVREESADTQYF.

This chain joins TRBV29-1 and TRBJ2-7; the match to TRBD1 covers 11 bases. In germline, CDR1 is SQVTM, CDR2 ANQGSEA. The CDR3 totals 12 residues. V dropped 7 bases and J dropped 7; count of bases not matched to a gene: 6. This CDR3 reads CSARTGGGEQYF. The CDR3 region has the DNA TGCAGCGCCCGGACAGGGGGCGGGGAGCAGTACTTC.

This clonotype turned up a few times. This rearrangement joins TRBV5-1 to TRBJ1-1, with D hard to call. The CDR3 length is 14 residues. Looked up from germline, CDR1 is SGHRS and CDR2 is YFSETQ. V was pared by 3 bases and J by 0 bases, with 9 bases between. The chain's CDR3 is CASSSNGLNTEAFF. For the CDR3, the DNA is TGCGCCAGCAGCTCAAACGGACTGAACACTGAAGCTTTCTTT.

This clonotype was picked up many times. V usage is TRBV3-1 and J usage is TRBJ1-5; D is undetermined. CDR3 size: 12 residues. Trimming took off 5 bases at V and 7 bases at J, with 9 bases between the two ends. From germline, CDR1 is LGHDT and CDR2 YNNKEL (reference sequence). CDR3 residues: CASSDRGQPQHF. The CDR3 DNA reads TGTGCCAGCAGCGACCGAGGACAGCCCCAGCATTTT.

The chain uses TRBV12-3 or TRBV12-4 and TRBJ2-7, with no clear D. The CDR3 extends over 13 amino acids. The germline V and J ends were trimmed by 3 bases and 9 bases, with 15 bases remaining between them. CDR3 nucleotides: TGTGCCAGCAGTTTGGGCCGCTTTCTAGGGCAGTACTTC. Its protein product is CASSLGRFLGQYF.

This clonotype was seen at least ten times. V is TRBV29-1 and J is TRBJ1-2; D remains unclear. Trimming took off 4 bases at V and 5 bases at J, with 14 bases between the two ends. Per the germline V gene, CDR1 is SQVTM and CDR2 is ANQGSEA. The CDR3 length is 13 residues. As DNA, the CDR3 is TGCAGCGTTGTACCGGAACACGGGTATGGCTACACCTTC. Protein product: CSVVPEHGYGYTF. The full variable domain, completed using reference TRBV29-1 and TRBJ1-2, is SAVISQKPSRDICQRGTSLTIQCQVDSQVTMMFWYRQQPGQSLTLIATANQGSEATYESGFVIDKFPISRPNLTFSTLTVSNMSPEDSSIYLCSVVPEHGYGYTFGSGTRLTVV.

The V call is TRBV10-2, the J call TRBJ1-1, with 8 bases lining up with TRBD1. The germline gives CDR1 WSHSY, CDR2 SAAADI. The V and J ends lost 3 bases and 0 bases, in that order; junction bases with no gene match: 6. The length of the CDR3 is 16 residues. CDR3 loop: CASSDRGLWMNTEAFF. CDR3 bases: TGCGCCAGCAGTGACAGGGGGCTGTGGATGAACACTGAAGCTTTCTTT.

This clonotype has only a few counts. The chain couples TRBV20-1 to TRBJ2-7; D call uncertain. This CDR3 has 14 amino acids. Trimming left V 4 bases short and J 1 base short, with 14 bases between. Germline CDR1 is DFQATT and CDR2 is SNEGSKA (reference sequence). For the CDR3, the DNA is TGCAGTGCTATGATGGGAACAGATTCCTACGAGCAGTACTTC. Protein: CSAMMGTDSYEQYF.

This clonotype was seen only a few times. The J gene is TRBJ2-5, the V gene TRBV7-2; D is perhaps TRBD2 (6 bases). Germline values: CDR1 SGHTA, CDR2 FQGNSA. CDR3 length: 16 residues. Trimming stripped 2 bases from V and 4 bases from J, with 17 bases between. DNA for the CDR3: TGTGCCAGCAGCTTAAGGAGGGGAGAGTCGTCAGAGACCCAGTACTTC. Its translation: CASSLRRGESSETQYF. Full variable domain (missing parts from reference TRBV7-2 and TRBJ2-5): GAGVSQSPSNKVTEKGKDVELRCDPISGHTALYWYRQSLGQGLEFLIYFQGNSAPDKSGLPSDRFSAERTGGSVSTLTIQRTQQEDSAVYLCASSLRRGESSETQYFGPGTRLLVL.

The chain couples TRBV6-1 to TRBJ1-2; TRBD1 agrees at 9 bases. CDR3 size: 14 residues. J gave up 3 bases and V 6 bases, and 5 bases lay outside the gene matches. Germline CDR1 MNHNS, CDR2 SASEGT. CDR3 region: CASRRQGVDYGYTF. The CDR3 bases are TGTGCCAGCAGACGACAGGGGGTGGACTATGGCTACACCTTC.

The table lists this clonotype with a few counts. This chain uses TRBV28 with TRBJ1-5; D not resolved. Trimming took off 5 bases at V and 2 bases at J, with 10 bases between the two ends. The CDR3 is made up of 14 amino acids. Germline V gene lookup returns CDR1 MDHEN and CDR2 SYDVKM. The CDR3 coding sequence is TGTGCCAGCAGTCCACCCTCCCGCAATCAGCCCCAGCATTTT. This sequence encodes CASSPPSRNQPQHF.

This clonotype was seen repeatedly, ten times or more. The J gene is TRBJ1-2, the V gene TRBV15, with D unresolved. This CDR3 region has 13 residues. Germline V CDR1 and CDR2: LNHNV, YYDKDF (reference sequence). Trimming pared 0 bases from V and 0 bases from J, leaving 2 bases between. The CDR3 here is CATSRDSNYGYTF. CDR3 coding DNA: TGTGCCACCAGCAGAGACTCTAACTATGGCTACACCTTC.

The chain is built from TRBV5-1 and TRBJ2-2; perhaps TRBD1 as D (6 bases). The CDR3 covers 21 residues. V was cut by 4 bases and J by 1 base, with 29 bases left in between. Germline lookup yields CDR1 SGHRS and CDR2 YFSETQ. The CDR3 sequence is CASSLAFKQVGQLVNTGELFF. CDR3 DNA: TGCGCCAGCAGCCTAGCATTCAAACAAGTCGGACAGCTAGTGAACACCGGGGAGCTGTTTTTT.

This clonotype was found a few times. The chain combines TRBV4-3 with TRBJ2-1; 10 bases line up with TRBD2. The germline gives CDR1 LGHNA, CDR2 YSLEER. V gave up 1 base and J gave up 8 bases; unmatched junction bases: 5. The CDR3 spans 15 residues. CDR3 residues: CASSQASGRLDEQFF. DNA of the CDR3: TGCGCCAGCAGCCAAGCTAGCGGGAGATTGGATGAGCAGTTCTTC.

This clonotype was seen at least ten times. V is TRBV2 and J is TRBJ1-5, with 8 bases lining up with TRBD1. This CDR3 contains 15 residues. Germline CDR1 and CDR2: SNHLY and FYNNEI. Trimming took 4 bases from V and 9 from J; bases not matched to a gene: 11. The CDR3 spells CASSVGGTGIGPQHF. The CDR3 region has the DNA TGTGCCAGCAGTGTGGGGGGGACAGGCATCGGGCCCCAGCATTTT. The full variable domain, with the rest looked up from reference TRBV2 and TRBJ1-5, is EPEVTQTPSHQVTQMGQEVILRCVPISNHLYFYWYRQILGQKVEFLVSFYNNEISEKSEIFDDQFSVERPDGSNFTLKIRSTKLEDSAMYFCASSVGGTGIGPQHFGDGTRLSIL.

A remark on this clonotype: A read error is possible here, since a much larger clone lies one base away. V is TRBV4-1 and J is TRBJ2-4, with 10 positions matching TRBD2. Germline V gene lookup returns CDR1 MGHRA and CDR2 YSYEKL. The length of the CDR3 is 18 residues. J lost 0 bases, V lost 4 bases, and 9 bases had no gene match. DNA for the CDR3: TGCGCCAGCAGCCCCGGGACTAGCGTGGATATAGCCAAAAACATTCAGTACTTC. It codes for CASSPGTSVDIAKNIQYF.

The V and J genes are TRBV20-1 and TRBJ1-5; TRBD1 agrees at 7 bases. V shed 1 base, J shed 0 bases, and the junction held 3 bases outside the gene matches. The CDR3 extends over 15 amino acids. The germline CDR1 and CDR2 sequences are DFQATT and SNEGSKA (reference sequence). The CDR3 loop is CSARAGTDSNQPQHF. The CDR3 bases are TGCAGTGCTAGAGCGGGGACAGATAGCAATCAGCCCCAGCATTTT.